The clone carrying this TCR beta chain was detected only once. What it recognizes is unknown. Germline V gene data show CDR1 as SEHNR and CDR2 as FQNEAQ (reference sequence). Unmatched junction bases numbered 6, after V lost 7 bases and J lost 7 bases. The CDR3 is made up of 12 amino acids. The source of the sample is a study of cytomegalovirus exposure and HLA in healthy donors. General study points: There were three CMV-associated chains whose specificity for CMV antigens was confirmed in vitro. In terms of immune exposure information, only CMV serostatus was available. Later analysis indicated greater clonal expansion among HLA-associated TCR beta chains than among equally common other chains.

The PCR was carried out with 60 Vbeta primers and 13 Jbeta primers. The protocol was immunoSEQ multiplex PCR, while the TCRdb copy is restricted to in-frame clones and leaves out a portion. The table records 110,000 or so clones, more than 70% of them present only once. The sample taken for sequencing was PBMCs. The rearrangement links TRBV7-9 to TRBJ2-7, with 8 bases that match TRBD1. This TCR was recovered from a man in his fifties in good health and CMV-seropositive. Written as DNA, the CDR3 is TGTGCCAGCACCTCACAGGGGGAAGAGCAGTACTTC. Its protein is CASTSQGEEQYF.